This record covers a single T cell receptor beta chain. Its antigen is not identified. The entry originates in a study of early T cells in non-severe SARS-CoV-2 infection. The V end was cut by 7 bases, the J end by 1 base, with 4 bases between. CDR1 is MNHEY and CDR2 is SVGEGT in the germline V gene. This CDR3 contains 12 residues. TCRdb re-derived calls from the 5' RACE reads in MiXCR, one entry per CDR3 protein. The sample carries approximately 41,000 distinct CDR3 sequences, about 5% recorded once. General study results and limits: VDJdb matching, biased toward anti-spike CD8 responses, missed private and CD4 specificities.

The origin of this receptor is an adult who was a healthcare worker with PCR-confirmed SARS-CoV-2 infection or an uninfected control (not recorded which). The chain employs TRBV6-2 or TRBV6-3 and TRBJ2-2; D gene ambiguous. Sample: whole blood. The DNA for the CDR3 is TGTGCCAGCAAGAAGAACACCGGGGAGCTGTTTTTT. Protein product: CASKKNTGELFF.